This is a list of T cell receptor beta chains from one sample in a study of blood T cell repertoires in COVID-19. Profiled with immunoSEQ multiplex PCR; TCRdb holds only in-frame clones, not every one. The sample records about 400,000 clones, around 90% being singletons. The sample consisted of PBMCs or T cells enriched from blood (not recorded which). The receptors shown here come from a woman aged 40 to 50 with acute COVID-19. The CDR3 runs from the conserved cysteine through the conserved F or W. Fields, in order: J gene, CDR3 length, V gene, D gene, clone size, CDR3 protein, CDR3 DNA. A D gene is named only where the DNA matches it firmly. Not every row has a clone size; where given, it reads once, few, many or a size class.

j_gene: TRBJ2-7; len: 14; v_gene: TRBV7-8; d_gene: TRBD2; abundance: .; CDR3aa: CASSLLAAGGEQYF; CDR3nt: TGTGCCAGCAGCTTATTAGCGGCGGGGGGCGAGCAGTACTTC
j_gene: TRBJ2-7; len: 19; v_gene: TRBV27; d_gene: TRBD2; abundance: .; CDR3aa: CASRSSGGMIAGSPYEQYF; CDR3nt: TGTGCCAGCAGGTCCAGCGGGGGAATGATAGCGGGGAGTCCCTACGAGCAGTACTTC
j_gene: TRBJ2-2; len: 14; v_gene: TRBV6-5; d_gene: .; abundance: .; CDR3aa: CASSRDTNTGELFF; CDR3nt: TGTGCCAGTTCCAGGGATACGAACACCGGGGAGCTGTTTTTT
j_gene: TRBJ2-7; len: 14; v_gene: TRBV5-1; d_gene: TRBD1; abundance: .; CDR3aa: CASSLRDRAGEQYF; CDR3nt: TGCGCCAGCAGCCTCCGGGACAGGGCGGGAGAGCAGTACTTC
j_gene: TRBJ2-7; len: 14; v_gene: TRBV5-6; d_gene: .; abundance: .; CDR3aa: CASSLGRGSYEQYF; CDR3nt: TGTGCCAGCAGCTTAGGCAGGGGATCCTACGAGCAGTACTTC
j_gene: TRBJ1-4; len: 12; v_gene: TRBV19; d_gene: .; abundance: .; CDR3aa: CASSIVEEKLFF; CDR3nt: TGTGCCAGTAGTATCGTGGAGGAAAAACTGTTTTTT
j_gene: TRBJ1-1; len: 14; v_gene: TRBV5-1; d_gene: .; abundance: .; CDR3aa: CASSSGGANTEAFF; CDR3nt: TGCGCCAGCAGCTCCGGTGGGGCTAACACTGAAGCTTTCTTT
j_gene: TRBJ1-6; len: 16; v_gene: TRBV5-1; d_gene: .; abundance: .; CDR3aa: CASSLVPGTERSPLHF; CDR3nt: TGCGCCAGCAGCTTGGTTCCGGGTACCGAGCGTTCACCCCTCCACTTT
j_gene: TRBJ2-3; len: 14; v_gene: TRBV7-9; d_gene: .; abundance: .; CDR3aa: CASSLVIAADTQYF; CDR3nt: TGTGCCAGCAGCTTAGTGATAGCGGCAGATACGCAGTATTTT
j_gene: TRBJ2-5; len: 15; v_gene: TRBV5-4; d_gene: .; abundance: .; CDR3aa: CASSLGVTAQETQYF; CDR3nt: TGTGCCAGCAGCTTAGGGGTGACGGCCCAAGAGACCCAGTACTTC
j_gene: TRBJ2-3; len: 15; v_gene: TRBV24-1; d_gene: .; abundance: few; CDR3aa: CATSARDLRTDTQYF; CDR3nt: TGTGCCACCAGTGCCAGGGACTTACGCACAGATACGCAGTATTTT
j_gene: TRBJ2-7; len: 15; v_gene: TRBV4-1; d_gene: .; abundance: .; CDR3aa: CASSQSPGEWYEQYF; CDR3nt: TGCGCCAGCAGCCAATCCCCAGGGGAATGGTACGAGCAGTACTTC
j_gene: TRBJ1-1; len: 15; v_gene: TRBV3-1/TRBV3-2; d_gene: .; abundance: .; CDR3aa: CASSLQGGGNTEAFF; CDR3nt: TGTGCCAGCAGCCTACAGGGCGGGGGGAACACTGAAGCTTTCTTT
j_gene: TRBJ2-1; len: 16; v_gene: TRBV5-1; d_gene: TRBD2; abundance: .; CDR3aa: CASSLGSSGAYNEQFF; CDR3nt: TGCGCCAGCAGCTTGGGGTCTAGCGGCGCCTACAATGAGCAGTTCTTC
j_gene: TRBJ1-1; len: 14; v_gene: TRBV5-1; d_gene: .; abundance: .; CDR3aa: CASSLSGLNTEAFF; CDR3nt: TGCGCCAGCAGCTTGTCGGGGTTGAACACTGAAGCTTTCTTT
j_gene: TRBJ1-4; len: 16; v_gene: TRBV5-1; d_gene: .; abundance: .; CDR3aa: CASSLGQIATNEKLFF; CDR3nt: TGCGCCAGCAGCTTAGGACAAATTGCAACTAATGAAAAACTGTTTTTT
j_gene: TRBJ1-2; len: 14; v_gene: TRBV27; d_gene: .; abundance: .; CDR3aa: CASSLLAGSYGYTF; CDR3nt: TGTGCCAGCAGTTTACTTGCAGGATCCTATGGCTACACCTTC